These T cell receptor beta chains were read from a single sample in a study of cytomegalovirus exposure and HLA in healthy donors. Some clones are missing from TCRdb's copy, which holds only in-frame ones; the method was immunoSEQ multiplex PCR. The sample lists over 95,000 clones, about 61% occurring once. The specimen sequenced was PBMCs. The receptors here all came from a man younger than 35 in good health and CMV-seropositive. Each CDR3 is given with its conserved first and last residue. The D gene is left open where the match is weak. Clone size is shown for a subset of rows, as once, few, many or a class of expanded clone.

clone_size | j_call | v_call | d_call | cdr3_nt | cdr3_aa
- | TRBJ1-5 | TRBV28 | TRBD1 | TGTGCCAGCAGTTTATCGGGCAGGGGGGGCAATCAGCCCCAGCATTTT | CASSLSGRGGNQPQHF
- | TRBJ1-6 | TRBV27 | - | TGTGCCAGCAGTTTGGGCGGGAATTCACCCCTCCACTTT | CASSLGGNSPLHF
once | TRBJ1-1 | TRBV2 | TRBD1 | TGTGCCAGCAGTGACAGGGGGCGGACTGAAGCTTTCTTT | CASSDRGRTEAFF
- | TRBJ2-5 | TRBV29-1 | TRBD1 | TGCAGCACCTGGACAGGACCAGAGACCCAGTACTTC | CSTWTGPETQYF
- | TRBJ1-2 | TRBV25-1 | - | TGTGCCAGCAGTGAATATCAGGGGAGAGACTATGGCTACACCTTC | CASSEYQGRDYGYTF
- | TRBJ1-2 | TRBV14 | TRBD1 | TGTGCCAGCAGCCAAGACGGACAGGGGGCTTATGGCTACACCTTC | CASSQDGQGAYGYTF
- | TRBJ2-5 | TRBV6-1 | TRBD2 | TGTGCCAGCGGGCGGCGGGGGGGCGGAGAGACCCAGTACTTC | CASGRRGGGETQYF
- | TRBJ1-6 | TRBV27 | - | TGTGCCAGCAGTTCTGAAACAGAAGATAATTCACCCCTCCACTTT | CASSSETEDNSPLHF
- | TRBJ1-4 | TRBV28 | - | TGTGCCAGCAGAACGGGTACTAATGAAAAACTGTTTTTT | CASRTGTNEKLFF
once | TRBJ2-1 | TRBV7-2 | TRBD2 | TGTGCCAGCAGCTTAGTGGTTTCCAGCGGGGGCGGCCGGGAGCAGTTCTTC | CASSLVVSSGGGREQFF
- | TRBJ1-1 | TRBV10-1 | - | TGCGCCAGCAGTGAGTCGACTTGGACATCTTACACTGAGGCTTTCTTT | CASSESTWTSYTEAFF
few | TRBJ2-5 | TRBV5-1 | TRBD1 | TGCGCCAGCAGCTCTCCTGGGACAGACCAAGAGACCCAGTACTTC | CASSSPGTDQETQYF
- | TRBJ2-1 | TRBV2 | - | TGTGCCAGCACTAGGGTCAGGGCGAATGAGCAGTTCTTC | CASTRVRANEQFF
- | TRBJ1-1 | TRBV30 | - | TGTGCCTGGAGTGCCCCAGCGTGGAACACTGAAGCTTTCTTT | CAWSAPAWNTEAFF
- | TRBJ1-2 | TRBV6-1 | - | TGTGCCAGCAGTGCGACTAGGGACTATGGCTACACCTTC | CASSATRDYGYTF
- | TRBJ2-5 | TRBV2 | - | TGTGCCAGCAAGGCGGGAATTCGAGAGACCCAGTACTTC | CASKAGIRETQYF
- | TRBJ2-5 | TRBV6-1 | TRBD1 | TGTGCCAGCAGTGATGAGGGGGCGCGGAAAGGGACCCAGTACTTC | CASSDEGARKGTQYF
- | TRBJ2-7 | TRBV5-6 | TRBD1 | TGTGCCAGCTCCGGGACAGGAGCCTACGAGCAGTACTTC | CASSGTGAYEQYF
- | TRBJ2-5 | TRBV28 | - | TGTGCCAGCAGTGGGGGGACCTTCCAAGAGACCCAGTACTTC | CASSGGTFQETQYF
few | TRBJ1-6 | TRBV5-1 | - | TGCGCCAGCAGCCCCTCTGGACAGCCTGGGGCCAATTCACCCCTCCACTTT | CASSPSGQPGANSPLHF
- | TRBJ2-2 | TRBV27 | - | TGTGCCAGCAGTGCGAGTCCCAGGGCGGGGGAGCTGTTTTTT | CASSASPRAGELFF
few | TRBJ2-5 | TRBV29-1 | TRBD2 | TGCAGCGTTGAAGGTAGCGGGGAAAAGACCCAGTACTTC | CSVEGSGEKTQYF
- | TRBJ2-5 | TRBV6-1 | - | TGTGCCAGCAGTGAATCTGGGGCCAGGGCCCAGTACTTC | CASSESGARAQYF
few | TRBJ1-6 | TRBV13 | TRBD1 | TGTGCCAGCAGCTTAGGCCTGACAGGGGGGAATTCACCCCTCCACTTT | CASSLGLTGGNSPLHF
- | TRBJ2-1 | TRBV9 | TRBD2 | TGTGCCAGCAGCGTAGGGTCGAAGAAGACTAGCGGGGGGGCCCCACCGGGCTACAATGAGCAGTTCTTC | CASSVGSKKTSGGAPPGYNEQFF
- | TRBJ1-5 | TRBV2 | - | TGTGCCAGCAGCGCAACGGGACTAGCATTCAATCAGCCCCAGCATTTT | CASSATGLAFNQPQHF
- | TRBJ2-3 | TRBV6-5 | - | TGTGCCAGCAGTTACGGCGGAGGGGCAGATACGCAGTATTTT | CASSYGGGADTQYF
- | TRBJ2-7 | TRBV7-2 | TRBD2 | TGTGCCAGCATCCATCCCCTAGCGGGCTACGAGCAGTACTTC | CASIHPLAGYEQYF
- | TRBJ1-2 | TRBV6-5 | - | TGTGCCAGCACATCTCAAGGGTTAGGGGACTATGGCTACACCTTC | CASTSQGLGDYGYTF
- | TRBJ2-3 | TRBV29-1 | - | TGCAGCGTACGATACTCCACAGATACGCAGTATTTT | CSVRYSTDTQYF
- | TRBJ1-3 | TRBV30 | - | TGTGCCTGTGACAGAGGAAACACCATATATTTT | CACDRGNTIYF
few | TRBJ2-2 | TRBV5-1 | - | TGCGCCAGCAGCTTGAATGGGGCATCGCAGCTGTTTTTT | CASSLNGASQLFF
- | TRBJ2-5 | TRBV6-5 | - | TGTGCCAGCCATCGGGGGGCCTGGAAACAAGAGACCCAGTACTTC | CASHRGAWKQETQYF
- | TRBJ1-1 | TRBV18 | TRBD1 | TGTGCCAGCTCAACAGGGGGAGGAACTGAAGCTTTCTTT | CASSTGGGTEAFF
- | TRBJ2-3 | TRBV4-2 | TRBD2 | TGTGCCAGCAGCCAAGATGGGGGCGGGGGGGGCGCCGATACGCAGTATTTT | CASSQDGGGGGADTQYF
- | TRBJ1-2 | TRBV6-6 | - | TGTGCCAGCAGTTTTGGGGGGGATGGCTACACCTTC | CASSFGGDGYTF
- | TRBJ2-1 | TRBV12-5 | - | TGTGCTAGTGGTTTATCTCTTACTTACCCTTCGAGCAATGAGCAGTTCTTC | CASGLSLTYPSSNEQFF
- | TRBJ1-1 | TRBV5-6 | - | TGTGCCAGCAGCTACTCCGACAGAGACAACACTGAAGCTTTCTTT | CASSYSDRDNTEAFF
- | TRBJ1-1 | TRBV6-5 | - | TGTGCCAGCAGTTACGCAGGGGTAAGCGAAGCTTTCTTT | CASSYAGVSEAFF
- | TRBJ2-2 | TRBV4-1 | - | TGCGCCAGCAGCCAAGTCGCGCGCACCGGGGAGCTGTTTTTT | CASSQVARTGELFF
- | TRBJ2-1 | TRBV4-1 | - | TGCGCCAGCAGCCAGCGGAATGAGCAGTTCTTC | CASSQRNEQFF
- | TRBJ2-5 | TRBV6-6 | - | TGTGCCAGCAGTTACTTAGGCGGGTCCCAAGAGACCCAGTACTTC | CASSYLGGSQETQYF
- | TRBJ2-5 | TRBV11-3 | - | TGTGCCAGCAGCGCCAGGTATCAAGAGACCCAGTACTTC | CASSARYQETQYF
- | TRBJ2-5 | TRBV14 | - | TGTGCCAGCAGCCAAGTGGGCAGGGTCCAAGAGACCCAGTACTTC | CASSQVGRVQETQYF